These 23 T cell receptor beta chains were all obtained from the same sample, sequenced in a study of beta chain features in type 1 diabetes. Study-wide results and limits: Moderately but significantly shorter TCRB CDR3s were found in Type 1 diabetes patients in all four CD4+ subsets.

All of the isolated RNA was reverse transcribed, so expressed TCRB transcripts were sequenced. Measured with immunoSEQ multiplex PCR; TCRdb has only the in-frame clones, and not every one. The sample shows fewer than 200,000 clones, approximately 10% of them seen only once. No antigen has been identified for these receptors. The source material was central memory CD4+ T cells from blood. These receptor sequences come from a man aged 25-45 years with type 1 diabetes.

The chain recombines TRBV27 with TRBJ1-5; D may be TRBD1 (5 bases). The CDR3 contains 18 residues. With 4 bases removed from V and 0 bases from J, the gap between germline ends came to 19 bases. Germline lookup yields CDR1 MNHEY and CDR2 SMNVEV (reference sequence). CDR3 sequence reads: CASSSIDSGRGSNQPQHF. CDR3 DNA: TGTGCCAGCAGTTCTATCGACTCCGGGAGGGGTAGCAATCAGCCCCAGCATTTT.

The chain links TRBV7-2 to TRBJ1-2; TRBD1 matches at 7 bases. Germline-derived CDR1 and CDR2 are SGHTA and FQGNSA. The CDR3 extends over 14 amino acids. V lost 1 base and J lost 4; bases outside the gene matches: 3. CDR3 sequence reads: CASSLGQGGYGYTF. The CDR3 coding sequence is TGTGCCAGCAGCTTAGGACAGGGAGGCTATGGCTACACCTTC.

This clone turned up a few times. The V and J genes are TRBV5-1 and TRBJ1-5; D possibly corresponds to TRBD1 (6 bases). The CDR3 consists of 13 residues. Germline assignment: CDR1 SGHRS and CDR2 YFSETQ. V lost 2 bases and J lost 4, with 7 bases in between. Written as DNA, the CDR3 is TGCGCCAGCAGCTTAACAGGGAATCAGCCCCAGCATTTT. Translating gives CASSLTGNQPQHF.

The chain employs TRBV7-3 and TRBJ2-6, with D unresolved. The CDR3 has 15 amino acids. Trimming left V 4 bases short and J 0 bases short, with 7 bases between. CDR1 SGHTA and CDR2 FQGTGA come from the germline V gene. The CDR3 loop is CASSSRNSGANVLTF. CDR3 coding DNA: TGTGCCAGCAGCTCCAGAAACTCTGGGGCCAACGTCCTGACTTTC.

This clone was observed a handful of times. V and J are TRBV2 and TRBJ2-3, with D possibly TRBD2 on 6 matching bases. Germline lookup yields CDR1 SNHLY and CDR2 FYNNEI. V was shortened by 6 bases and J by 1 base, with 8 bases between the two germline ends. The CDR3 is 13 amino acids. CDR3 protein: CASRQRGTDTQYF. The CDR3 nucleotides read TGTGCCAGCAGGCAGCGGGGCACAGATACGCAGTATTTT.

The chain employs TRBV7-3 and TRBJ2-5; no clear D gene. Germline-derived CDR1 and CDR2 are SGHTA and FQGTGA. The V end was cut by 1 base, the J end by 1 base, with 10 bases between. The CDR3 spans 15 residues. DNA of the CDR3: TGTGCCAGCAGCTTAAACGGCGGCACCCAAGAGACCCAGTACTTC. Protein product: CASSLNGGTQETQYF.

The rearrangement uses TRBV19 and TRBJ2-1, with TRBD2 matching over 16 bases. The CDR3 is made up of 15 amino acids. The J segment lost 4 bases and the V segment lost 6 bases, leaving 0 bases of the junction unmatched. Looked up from germline, CDR1 is LNHDA and CDR2 is SQIVND (reference sequence). The chain's CDR3 is CASRGLAGGYNEQFF. The CDR3 region has the DNA TGTGCCAGTAGGGGACTAGCGGGAGGGTACAATGAGCAGTTCTTC.

This clone was counted only a few times. The chain has TRBV10-3 and TRBJ2-5, with TRBD2 as a possible D gene (6 bases). Germline V gene data show CDR1 as ENHRY and CDR2 as SYGVKD. CDR3 length: 12 residues. Trimming took 10 bases from V and 1 from J, leaving 10 bases between them. CDR3 region: CATSGVQETQYF. The DNA of the CDR3 is TGTGCCACATCGGGAGTCCAAGAGACCCAGTACTTC.

The chain recombines TRBV7-6 with TRBJ2-5; D might be TRBD1 (6 bases). The CDR3 length is 14 residues. Between the trimmed V and J ends, which lost 0 bases and 6 bases, there was a span of 11 bases. Per germline, CDR1 SGHVS and CDR2 FNYEAQ. The CDR3 reads CASSLATGQKTQYF. The CDR3 coding sequence is TGTGCCAGCAGCTTAGCAACAGGACAGAAGACCCAGTACTTC.

The rearrangement joins TRBV7-2 to TRBJ2-2, with 7 bases identical to TRBD2. Germline CDR1 and CDR2: SGHTA and FQGNSA. V trimming: 1 base; J trimming: 2 bases; junction bases outside the gene matches: 4. CDR3 length equals 16 residues. CDR3 protein: CASSLEGGSNTGELFF. In DNA form, the CDR3 reads TGTGCCAGCAGCTTAGAAGGCGGGAGTAACACCGGGGAGCTGTTTTTT.

This clone was observed a handful of times. Other DNA variants within this sample encode the same CDR3. This chain links TRBV15 with TRBJ2-7; 8 bases fit TRBD1. CDR3 length: 13 residues. Trimming removed 3 bases from V and 3 bases from J; junction bases left unmatched: 1. Germline lookup yields CDR1 LNHNV and CDR2 YYDKDF (reference sequence). The CDR3 is CATSRDRDYEQYF. As DNA, the CDR3 is TGTGCCACCAGCAGGGACAGGGACTACGAGCAGTACTTC.

This sequence joins TRBV5-1 and TRBJ1-1; possibly TRBD1 for D (5 bases). The CDR3 extends over 15 amino acids. In germline, CDR1 is SGHRS, CDR2 YFSETQ. V was trimmed by 0 bases and J by 0 bases, leaving 9 bases between them. The CDR3 DNA reads as TGCGCCAGCAGCTTGGGACAGTACATGAACACTGAAGCTTTCTTT. It codes for CASSLGQYMNTEAFF.

The chain uses TRBV18 and TRBJ1-5; D ambiguous. Germline-derived CDR1 and CDR2 are KGHSH and LQKENI. The length of the CDR3 is 15 residues. V was pared by 2 bases and J by 0 bases, with 8 bases between. The CDR3 spells CASSPYSDSNQPQHF. Here the CDR3 DNA reads TGTGCCAGCTCACCATATAGCGATAGCAATCAGCCCCAGCATTTT.

V and J are TRBV10-3 and TRBJ2-3, with D possibly matching TRBD2 (6 bases). The V gene lost 3 bases and the J gene lost 3 bases, with 13 bases spanning the gap. Germline CDR1 is ENHRY and CDR2 is SYGVKD. This CDR3 is 15 amino acids long. CDR3 bases: TGTGCCATCAGTGACTTTGCGGGATCGACAGATACGCAGTATTTT. This encodes CAISDFAGSTDTQYF.

In this sample, this clone turned up a few times. V usage is TRBV7-2 and J usage is TRBJ2-4; TRBD2 aligns across 7 bases. Germline CDR1 SGHTA, CDR2 FQGNSA. J lost 0 bases, V lost 8 bases, and 4 bases had no gene match. This CDR3 is built from 14 residues. The CDR3 reads CASGGRAAKNIQYF. In DNA form, the CDR3 reads TGTGCCAGCGGGGGGAGGGCAGCCAAAAACATTCAGTACTTC.

A few counts support this clone. CDR3 loop: CASRLLYEQYF. For the CDR3, the DNA is TGTGCCAGCAGACTACTTTACGAGCAGTACTTC. The chain employs TRBV28 and TRBJ2-7; D remains ambiguous. Trimming took off 6 bases at V and 4 bases at J, with 7 bases between the two ends. The CDR3 covers 11 residues. Germline V CDR1 and CDR2: MDHEN, SYDVKM.

This chain connects TRBV18 to TRBJ2-7; 7 bases are a match to TRBD1. The CDR3 spans 15 residues. Looked up from germline, CDR1 is KGHSH and CDR2 is LQKENI. V dropped 5 bases and J dropped 1; count of bases not matched to a gene: 8. This CDR3 is CASSAGTAISYEQYF. For the CDR3, the DNA is TGTGCCAGCTCAGCCGGGACAGCCATATCCTACGAGCAGTACTTC. The full variable domain, its missing parts supplied by reference TRBV18 and TRBJ2-7, is NAGVMQNPRHLVRRRGQEARLRCSPMKGHSHVYWYRQLPEEGLKFMVYLQKENIIDESGMPKERFSAEFPKEGPSILRIQQVVRGDSAAYFCASSAGTAISYEQYFGPGTRLTVT.

Ten or more counts support this clone. The chain combines TRBV2 with TRBJ2-7; 10 positions match TRBD2. Looked up from germline, CDR1 is SNHLY and CDR2 is FYNNEI. Germline trimming cut 0 bases from V and 9 bases from J; bases unmatched to any gene: 14. The CDR3 runs to 17 residues. The CDR3 region is CASSEAQLAGITLVQYF. The CDR3 coding sequence is TGTGCCAGCAGTGAAGCGCAACTAGCGGGGATTACTTTGGTGCAGTACTTC.

The V gene is TRBV6-1, the J gene TRBJ2-5; 12 nucleotides line up with TRBD1. CDR1 MNHNS and CDR2 SASEGT come from the germline V gene. The CDR3 is 14 residues long. V was pared by 7 bases and J by 4 bases, with 4 bases of the junction left unmatched. For the CDR3, the DNA is TGTGCCAGCAATAGGGACAGGGGGCGAGAGACCCAGTACTTC. This encodes CASNRDRGRETQYF.

This clone has a handful of counts. The chain uses TRBV7-2 and TRBJ2-1; 11 bases match TRBD2. Germline CDR1 reads SGHTA; CDR2 reads FQGNSA. The V segment lost 5 bases and the J segment 4 bases; nucleotides outside the gene matches: 7. This CDR3 has 16 amino acids. CDR3 in DNA: TGTGCCAGCAGCCAAGAGGGGACTAGCGGTTACAATGAGCAGTTCTTC. Residues: CASSQEGTSGYNEQFF.

The chain employs TRBV7-2 and TRBJ1-1, with D possibly TRBD1 on 5 matching bases. Germline V gives CDR1 SGHTA, CDR2 FQGNSA. V was clipped by 4 bases and J by 5 bases, with 11 bases between them. The CDR3 is made up of 13 amino acids. The DNA for the CDR3 is TGTGCCAGCAGCTGGGGCGGGGGGACTGAAGCTTTCTTT. It yields the protein CASSWGGGTEAFF.

This clone has more than one count but fewer than ten. The rearrangement joins TRBV29-1 to TRBJ2-1, with a tentative D call TRBD2 (6 bases). Per germline, CDR1 SQVTM and CDR2 ANQGSEA. There are 13 residues in the CDR3. With 8 bases removed from V and 6 bases from J, the gap between germline ends came to 17 bases. The CDR3 bases are TGCAGCATCGTGCGAGGAGGGGTCAATGAGCAGTTCTTC. It is translated as CSIVRGGVNEQFF.

This clone came up a few times. This chain uses TRBV7-3 with TRBJ2-1; 10 nucleotides agree with TRBD2. V shed 3 bases, J shed 10 bases, and the junction held 12 bases outside the gene matches. The CDR3 is 16 residues long. Germline V CDR1 and CDR2: SGHTA, FQGTGA. Here the CDR3 reads CASSLTGTSEFREQFF. CDR3 bases: TGTGCCAGCAGCTTGACCGGGACTAGCGAGTTTAGAGAGCAGTTCTTC.